The 8 T cell receptor beta chains below were found in one sample sequenced in a study of blood T cell repertoires in COVID-19. Profiled with immunoSEQ multiplex PCR; TCRdb holds only in-frame clones, not every one. Here the sample spans almost 200,000 clones, roughly 90% being singletons. Source material: PBMCs or T cells enriched from blood (not recorded which). These TCRs come from a woman between 18 and 30 years old who had recovered from COVID-19.

DNA of the CDR3: TGTGCCACCGGAGCGAATCCCCCGAGACAGGACTCCTACGAGCAGTACTTC. Translation: CATGANPPRQDSYEQYF. The V call is TRBV24-1, the J call TRBJ2-7, with D tentatively TRBD1 (6 bases). Germline CDR1 KGHDR, CDR2 SFDVKD. CDR3 length equals 17 residues. Between the trimmed V and J ends, which lost 9 bases and 0 bases, there was a span of 23 bases.

The rearrangement joins TRBV28 to TRBJ1-2; no firm D call. CDR1 and CDR2 (germline): MDHEN, SYDVKM. CDR3 length equals 13 residues. V was clipped by 1 base and J by 2 bases, with 5 bases between them. CDR3 DNA sequence: TGTGCCAGCAGTTTATCATCCAACTATGGCTACACCTTC. This gives the protein CASSLSSNYGYTF.

The rearrangement joins TRBV30 to TRBJ2-5, with D tentatively TRBD2 (5 bases). The CDR3 runs to 15 residues. CDR1 GTSNPN and CDR2 SVGIG come from the germline V gene (reference sequence). The V end lost 0 bases, the J end lost 0 bases, and 11 bases lay between the germline ends. The CDR3 DNA is TGTGCCTGGAGTGTAGACTACTCGTACCAAGAGACCCAGTACTTC. Its translation: CAWSVDYSYQETQYF. The full variable domain, rest sourced from reference TRBV30 and TRBJ2-5, is SQTIHQWPATLVQPVGSPLSLECTVEGTSNPNLYWYRQAAGRGLQLLFYSVGIGQISSEVPQNLSASRPQDRQFILSSKKLLLSDSGFYLCAWSVDYSYQETQYFGPGTRLLVL.

The genes are TRBV9 and TRBJ2-3; 9 nucleotides align to TRBD2. Germline V gives CDR1 SGDLS, CDR2 YYNGEE. The V and J ends lost 4 bases and 9 bases, in that order; junction bases with no gene match: 15. The CDR3 spans 16 residues. CDR3 DNA: TGTGCCAGCAGCCCCCGTACTAGCGGGCTCTTTATGACGCAGTATTTT. It is translated as CASSPRTSGLFMTQYF.

Notes on this clone: An end of the junction does not agree with germline; a read error may underlie this. J is TRBJ2-2 and V is TRBV18, with D possibly matching TRBD1 (5 bases). Germline values: CDR1 KGHSH, CDR2 LQKENI. This CDR3 contains 15 residues. Here the CDR3 reads CASSPQQDNTGELFF. CDR3 sequence (DNA): TGTGCCAGCTCGCCACAACAGGATAACACCGGGGAGCTGTTTTTT.

The chain links TRBV2 to TRBJ2-5; D uncertain. The V and J ends lost 2 bases and 5 bases respectively, with 12 bases between them. The length of the CDR3 is 14 residues. In germline, CDR1 is SNHLY, CDR2 FYNNEI. This CDR3 reads CASSEWVEEETQYF. CDR3 DNA sequence: TGTGCCAGCAGTGAATGGGTAGAGGAGGAGACCCAGTACTTC.

V gene TRBV4-1 combines with J gene TRBJ2-2, with a tentative D call TRBD1 (6 bases). The CDR3 is 18 residues long. Looked up from germline, CDR1 is MGHRA and CDR2 is YSYEKL. V gave up 3 bases and J gave up 3 bases, with 20 bases separating them. The CDR3 region has the DNA TGCGCCAGCAGCCATCTACCGGGACACCGCAATTACACCGGGGAGCTGTTTTTT. This translates into CASSHLPGHRNYTGELFF.

The chain is built from TRBV29-1 and TRBJ1-3; no firm D call. The CDR3 length is 11 residues. Trimming stripped 2 bases from V and 8 bases from J, with 7 bases between. Germline loops: CDR1 SQVTM, CDR2 ANQGSEA. Here the CDR3 reads CSVELRDTIYF. CDR3 coding DNA: TGCAGCGTTGAACTGCGAGACACCATATATTTT.